Listed below are T cell receptor beta chains from one sample, sequenced in a study of T-cell memory formation after mild COVID-19. Each CDR3 protein gets one entry after TCRdb re-called the 5' RACE reads with MiXCR. The sample consists of 300,000 to 400,000 distinct CDR3 sequences, roughly 15% of them appearing once. Sequenced material: PBMCs or a T cell subset sorted from them (not recorded which). The receptors were gathered from a man between 18 and 35 years old who had mild COVID-19 (a few samples of this study predate the infection). Cell type and time point are not known. Each CDR3 is given with its conserved first and last residue. The D gene is left open where the match is weak. Some rows mark clone size as missing; the rest say once, few, many or name a class of expanded clone.

D gene | J gene | clone size | V gene | CDR3 protein | CDR3 DNA
. | TRBJ2-3 | few | TRBV6-2/TRBV6-3 | CASRMSTDTQYF | TGTGCCAGCAGGATGAGCACAGATACGCAGTATTTT
TRBD1 | TRBJ2-5 | few | TRBV10-3 | CAIRGQGETQYF | TGTGCCATCAGGGGACAGGGAGAGACCCAGTACTTC
. | TRBJ2-5 | . | TRBV6-5 | CASSYGNKETQYF | TGTGCCAGCAGTTACGGGAATAAAGAGACCCAGTACTTC
. | TRBJ1-3 | . | TRBV14 | CASSQVAGSGNTIYF | TGTGCCAGCAGCCAAGTAGCAGGGTCTGGAAACACCATATATTTT
. | TRBJ2-2 | . | TRBV6-5 | CASSRGTTGELFF | TGTGCCAGCAGTAGGGGGACCACCGGGGAGCTGTTTTTT
. | TRBJ1-5 | many | TRBV5-5 | CASSLQQGSNQPQHF | TGTGCCAGCAGCTTGCAGCAGGGTAGCAATCAGCCCCAGCATTTT
. | TRBJ2-5 | few | TRBV7-2 | CASSFTASQGETQYF | TGTGCCAGCAGCTTCACGGCATCGCAAGGGGAGACCCAGTACTTC
. | TRBJ2-3 | . | TRBV18 | CASSPGTNTDTQYF | TGTGCCAGCTCACCCGGGACCAACACAGATACGCAGTATTTT
. | TRBJ2-1 | . | TRBV12-3/TRBV12-4 | CASSQTGGYSEQFF | TGTGCCAGCAGTCAAACTGGTGGTTACAGTGAGCAGTTCTTC
. | TRBJ2-3 | . | TRBV10-3 | CAIMVGDTQYF | TGTGCCATCATGGTTGGGGATACGCAGTATTTT
. | TRBJ1-2 | few | TRBV7-2 | CASSLGPTGNYGYTF | TGTGCCAGCAGCCTCGGACCTACAGGGAACTATGGCTACACCTTC
TRBD2 | TRBJ2-7 | few | TRBV29-1 | CSVRSGGAFYEQYF | TGCAGCGTTCGTAGCGGGGGGGCCTTCTACGAGCAGTACTTC
. | TRBJ2-3 | many | TRBV7-2 | CASSFPLVWSTDTQYF | TGTGCCAGCAGCTTCCCCCTGGTGTGGTCCACAGATACGCAGTATTTT
TRBD2 | TRBJ2-1 | few | TRBV3-1 | CASSQVIGGSYNEQFF | TGTGCCAGCAGCCAAGTTATCGGGGGGTCCTACAATGAGCAGTTCTTC
. | TRBJ2-5 | few | TRBV27 | CASSADYTQETQYF | TGTGCCAGCAGTGCAGACTACACCCAAGAGACCCAGTACTTC
TRBD2 | TRBJ2-5 | few | TRBV6-2/TRBV6-3 | CASSYSIAGGPRETQYF | TGTGCCAGCAGTTACTCTATAGCGGGGGGGCCACGAGAGACCCAGTACTTC
TRBD1 | TRBJ1-5 | . | TRBV12-3/TRBV12-4 | CASSVRDSLYNQPQHF | TGTGCCAGCAGTGTTCGGGACAGCCTATACAATCAGCCCCAGCATTTT
. | TRBJ2-1 | . | TRBV7-9 | CASAFGNNEQFF | TGTGCCAGCGCGTTCGGGAACAATGAGCAGTTCTTC
TRBD1 | TRBJ1-4 | few | TRBV10-3 | CAITADRANEKLFF | TGTGCCATCACCGCCGACAGGGCGAACGAAAAACTGTTTTTT
. | TRBJ2-7 | . | TRBV19 | CASSMYRGPTYEQYF | TGTGCCAGTAGTATGTACAGAGGACCAACCTACGAGCAGTACTTC
. | TRBJ2-3 | . | TRBV20-1 | CSPKAGGTDTQYF | TGCAGCCCAAAGGCAGGGGGCACAGATACGCAGTATTTT
. | TRBJ2-7 | . | TRBV4-2 | CASSQDTSGQGRYEQYF | TGTGCCAGCAGCCAGGACACCTCGGGGCAGGGGAGGTACGAGCAGTACTTC
. | TRBJ2-3 | many | TRBV19 | CASSIGRGSPVDTQYF | TGTGCCAGTAGTATCGGGCGGGGAAGCCCGGTAGATACGCAGTATTTT
TRBD2 | TRBJ2-3 | . | TRBV9 | CASSVGGAGSSTDTQYF | TGTGCCAGCAGCGTAGGGGGAGCGGGGTCTTCCACAGATACGCAGTATTTT
. | TRBJ1-5 | . | TRBV12-3/TRBV12-4 | CASSLAHNSNQPQHF | TGTGCCAGCAGTTTGGCCCACAATAGCAATCAGCCCCAGCATTTT
. | TRBJ2-7 | few | TRBV7-2 | CASSLDPGVSYEQYF | TGTGCCAGCAGCTTAGACCCCGGGGTCTCCTACGAGCAGTACTTC
TRBD2 | TRBJ2-3 | few | TRBV7-8 | CASSLRAGVSDTQYF | TGTGCCAGCAGCTTACGAGCGGGGGTCTCAGATACGCAGTATTTT
. | TRBJ2-1 | . | TRBV4-2 | CASSQGEGGFFNEQFF | TGTGCCAGCAGCCAAGGGGAGGGGGGCTTTTTCAATGAGCAGTTCTTC
. | TRBJ2-6 | . | TRBV20-1 | CSAVTSSGANVLTF | TGCAGTGCTGTAACTAGCTCTGGGGCCAACGTCCTGACTTTC
. | TRBJ2-7 | . | TRBV18 | CASSPLETSEQYF | TGTGCCAGCTCACCACTGGAGACCTCGGAGCAGTACTTC
TRBD1 | TRBJ1-2 | few | TRBV15 | CATTDRTGIYGYTF | TGTGCCACCACCGACAGGACAGGCATCTATGGCTACACCTTC
. | TRBJ1-3 | . | TRBV7-6 | CASSSRDGGNTIYF | TGTGCCAGCAGCTCGAGGGACGGCGGAAACACCATATATTTT
TRBD1 | TRBJ1-1 | . | TRBV18 | CASSEGQYTEAFF | TGTGCCAGCTCAGAGGGACAGTACACTGAAGCTTTCTTT
TRBD1 | TRBJ1-2 | . | TRBV7-2 | CASSLTGTGYYGYTF | TGTGCCAGCAGCCTTACCGGGACAGGGTACTATGGCTACACCTTC
. | TRBJ2-7 | . | TRBV6-2/TRBV6-3 | CASSLGPGAYEQYF | TGTGCCAGCAGTTTAGGGCCGGGAGCCTACGAGCAGTACTTC
. | TRBJ1-5 | few | TRBV7-2 | CASSEMGMGNQPQHF | TGTGCCAGCAGCGAGATGGGAATGGGCAATCAGCCCCAGCATTTT
TRBD1 | TRBJ1-4 | few | TRBV24-1 | CATSDSTGGKTNEKLFF | TGTGCCACCAGTGACTCGACAGGGGGCAAAACTAATGAAAAACTGTTTTTT
. | TRBJ2-6 | . | TRBV30 | CAWNFASSGANVLTF | TGTGCCTGGAACTTTGCGTCCTCTGGGGCCAACGTCCTGACTTTC
. | TRBJ2-3 | . | TRBV5-6 | CASSWADTQYF | TGTGCCAGCAGCTGGGCAGATACGCAGTATTTT
. | TRBJ2-3 | many | TRBV6-6 | CASSLAEGGDTQYF | TGTGCCAGCAGTTTGGCGGAGGGTGGAGATACGCAGTATTTT
. | TRBJ2-7 | . | TRBV5-1 | CASSAFSSGVVYEQYF | TGCGCCAGCAGCGCTTTCTCGTCAGGAGTGGTCTACGAGCAGTACTTC
. | TRBJ2-1 | many | TRBV2 | CASRLPLGAGASGEQFF | TGTGCCAGCAGGCTCCCCTTAGGGGCGGGGGCTTCGGGGGAGCAGTTCTTC
. | TRBJ1-1 | few | TRBV20-1 | CSARASGRSYTEAFF | TGCAGTGCTAGAGCTAGTGGCCGTTCGTACACTGAAGCTTTCTTT
. | TRBJ1-1 | many | TRBV5-1 | CASSPGGQGRNTEAFF | TGCGCCAGCAGCCCCGGGGGGCAGGGGCGGAACACTGAAGCTTTCTTT
TRBD1 | TRBJ2-6 | many | TRBV2 | CASSGDRAGANVLTF | TGTGCCAGCAGTGGGGACAGGGCTGGGGCCAACGTCCTGACTTTC
TRBD2 | TRBJ2-7 | . | TRBV18 | CASSPSTGGQPYEQYF | TGTGCCAGCTCACCTAGTACGGGGGGGCAACCCTACGAGCAGTACTTC
. | TRBJ2-5 | . | TRBV10-3 | CAISESGSGEQETQYF | TGTGCCATCAGTGAGTCGGGGTCGGGGGAACAAGAGACCCAGTACTTC
TRBD1 | TRBJ1-1 | many | TRBV13 | CASSLRGQRYEAFF | TGTGCCAGCAGCTTAAGGGGACAGAGGTATGAAGCTTTCTTT
. | TRBJ2-5 | . | TRBV2 | CASSVLEGLGETQYF | TGTGCCAGCAGTGTCCTTGAGGGTCTGGGAGAGACCCAGTACTTC
. | TRBJ1-5 | many | TRBV5-8 | CASSRGANQPQHF | TGTGCCAGCAGTCGGGGGGCTAATCAGCCCCAGCATTTT
. | TRBJ2-1 | . | TRBV7-2 | CASSLAQVVEQFF | TGTGCCAGCAGCTTAGCGCAGGTAGTTGAGCAGTTCTTC
. | TRBJ2-1 | few | TRBV4-1 | CASSLSGTAGNEQFF | TGCGCCAGCAGCCTTTCCGGGACAGCGGGCAATGAGCAGTTCTTC
. | TRBJ2-2 | few | TRBV5-4 | CASSPSTGWVGELFF | TGTGCCAGCAGCCCATCTACAGGGTGGGTCGGGGAGCTGTTTTTT
. | TRBJ2-1 | many | TRBV7-2 | CASLDGYNEQFF | TGTGCCAGCTTGGACGGATACAATGAGCAGTTCTTC
. | TRBJ2-7 | few | TRBV7-2 | CASSLGQEIYEQYF | TGTGCCAGCAGCTTAGGACAGGAAATCTACGAGCAGTACTTC
TRBD2 | TRBJ2-5 | few | TRBV5-1 | CASTLGTSGETQYF | TGCGCCAGCACCCTGGGGACTAGCGGGGAGACCCAGTACTTC
. | TRBJ2-1 | . | TRBV4-2 | CASSHTRNEQFF | TGTGCCAGCAGTCATACGAGAAATGAGCAGTTCTTC
. | TRBJ2-7 | many | TRBV4-3 | CASSQARTGPSYEQYF | TGCGCCAGCAGCCAAGCGAGAACCGGACCTTCCTACGAGCAGTACTTC
. | TRBJ2-1 | many | TRBV4-3 | CASSQDPEDYPYNEQFF | TGCGCCAGCAGCCAAGATCCCGAGGACTACCCCTACAATGAGCAGTTCTTC
. | TRBJ2-5 | many | TRBV28 | CASNFQARETQYF | TGTGCCAGCAACTTCCAAGCCCGAGAGACCCAGTACTTC